These T cell receptor beta chains were read from a single sample in a study of blood T cell repertoires in COVID-19. Produced via immunoSEQ multiplex PCR; TCRdb's table is partial and in-frame only. Of 100,000 to 150,000 clones in the sample, 70% to 75% were seen once. Sample: peripheral blood. The origin of the receptors is a man aged 55 to 69 with acute or convalescent COVID-19. CDR3s include the opening cysteine and the closing phenylalanine or tryptophan. A D gene is named only where the DNA matches it firmly. Clone size is given for some rows only: seen once, a few or many times, or a class if the clone is expanded.

V gene,J gene,clone size,D gene,CDR3 protein,CDR3 DNA
TRBV12-5,TRBJ2-1,.,TRBD2,CASGLGLAGGPPYNEQFF,TGTGCTAGTGGTTTGGGACTAGCGGGAGGGCCACCCTACAATGAGCAGTTCTTC
TRBV14,TRBJ1-2,.,TRBD1,CASSQRTGADYGYTF,TGTGCCAGCAGCCAAAGGACAGGGGCGGACTATGGCTACACCTTC
TRBV5-6,TRBJ2-6,.,.,CASSSAGSGANVLTF,TGTGCCAGCAGCTCGGCGGGCTCTGGGGCCAACGTCCTGACTTTC
TRBV18,TRBJ2-3,.,.,CASTARVNNPTDTQYF,TGTGCCAGCACGGCTCGGGTTAACAACCCAACGGATACGCAGTATTTT
TRBV27,TRBJ2-5,.,TRBD2,CASSRLAAGETQYF,TGTGCCAGCAGTCGACTAGCGGCTGGCGAGACCCAGTACTTC
TRBV5-1,TRBJ1-5,.,.,CASSLVSGEYQPQHF,TGCGCCAGCAGCTTGGTTTCAGGGGAGTATCAGCCCCAGCATTTT
TRBV28,TRBJ1-2,.,TRBD1,CASSLLGDRVLYGYTF,TGTGCCAGCAGTTTATTGGGGGACAGGGTTCTTTATGGCTACACCTTC
TRBV7-3,TRBJ2-2,.,.,CASNFPRSSTGELFF,TGTGCCAGCAATTTTCCCCGTTCTAGCACCGGGGAGCTGTTTTTT
TRBV14,TRBJ1-2,.,.,CASSQADIPNYGYTF,TGTGCCAGCAGCCAAGCCGACATTCCCAACTATGGCTACACCTTC
TRBV11-2,TRBJ1-4,.,TRBD1,CASSVRDSEKLFF,TGTGCCAGCAGCGTCCGGGACAGTGAAAAACTGTTTTTT
TRBV19,TRBJ2-2,.,TRBD2,CASRYSGRGTGELFF,TGTGCCAGTAGGTATAGCGGGAGAGGAACCGGGGAGCTGTTTTTT
TRBV12-3/TRBV12-4,TRBJ2-1,.,.,CASSRTDSWGEFF,TGTGCCAGCAGTAGGACTGATAGTTGGGGGGAGTTCTTC
TRBV19,TRBJ1-2,.,TRBD1,CASSKGQGAPNYGYTF,TGTGCCAGTAGTAAGGGACAGGGGGCTCCCAACTATGGCTACACCTTC
TRBV7-9,TRBJ2-7,.,.,CASTKAGTFPLSTYEQYF,TGTGCCAGCACCAAAGCGGGGACATTTCCCCTCTCCACCTACGAGCAGTACTTC
TRBV5-1,TRBJ1-1,.,TRBD1,CASSYGPGQGGEAFF,TGCGCCAGCAGCTACGGACCGGGACAGGGTGGTGAAGCTTTCTTT
TRBV9,TRBJ2-1,.,TRBD2,CASSVLAGGQNEQFF,TGTGCCAGCAGCGTACTAGCGGGAGGGCAAAATGAGCAGTTCTTC
TRBV5-6,TRBJ2-1,.,.,CASSLLGLEQFF,TGTGCCAGCAGCCTCCTAGGCCTCGAGCAGTTCTTC
TRBV18,TRBJ1-1,.,.,CASSRLGENTEAFF,TGTGCCAGCTCACGCCTCGGAGAGAACACTGAAGCTTTCTTT
TRBV18,TRBJ2-2,.,TRBD1,CASSPTGDSYTGELFF,TGTGCCAGCTCACCTACAGGGGATTCGTACACCGGGGAGCTGTTTTTT
TRBV7-3,TRBJ2-1,.,TRBD2,CASSSRLAGLNEQFF,TGTGCCAGCAGCTCCCGACTAGCGGGATTAAATGAGCAGTTCTTC
TRBV4-1,TRBJ1-1,many,TRBD1,CASSPRQGANPGEAFF,TGCGCCAGCAGCCCCCGACAGGGGGCGAACCCAGGAGAAGCTTTCTTT
TRBV6-4,TRBJ1-1,.,TRBD1,CASRPDRGENETEAFF,TGTGCCAGCAGACCCGACAGGGGGGAGAATGAGACTGAAGCTTTCTTT
TRBV27,TRBJ1-5,few,.,CASSLSREGRQPQHF,TGTGCCAGCAGTTTATCGAGGGAGGGTAGGCAGCCCCAGCATTTT
TRBV24-1,TRBJ1-2,once,TRBD1,CATSESGTGNYGYTF,TGTGCCACCAGTGAAAGCGGGACAGGGAACTATGGCTACACCTTC